This T cell receptor (beta chain) was sequenced during a study of blood T cell repertoires in COVID-19. Turning to the study itself: The study drew acute and convalescent COVID-19 samples from the United States, Italy and Spain.

Profiled with immunoSEQ multiplex PCR; TCRdb holds only in-frame clones, not every one. The data contain 250,000 to 300,000 clones, nearly 90% of them singletons. Within 2 weeks of study entry, exposed participants had contacted a PCR-confirmed or clinician-diagnosed COVID-19 case. CDR3 length equals 17 residues. Germline assignment: CDR1 SGHRS and CDR2 YFSETQ. V was shortened by 0 bases and J by 7 bases, with 19 bases between the two germline ends. Material for sequencing was PBMCs or T cells enriched from blood (not recorded which). This TCR came from a woman in her fifties or sixties who had been exposed to COVID-19. V gene TRBV5-1 combines with J gene TRBJ1-4; TRBD1 is a possible D gene (5 bases). CDR3 nucleotide sequence: TGCGCCAGCAGCTTGGCCGGGGGGTCACTAATCGGTGAAAAACTGTTTTTT. Protein: CASSLAGGSLIGEKLFF.